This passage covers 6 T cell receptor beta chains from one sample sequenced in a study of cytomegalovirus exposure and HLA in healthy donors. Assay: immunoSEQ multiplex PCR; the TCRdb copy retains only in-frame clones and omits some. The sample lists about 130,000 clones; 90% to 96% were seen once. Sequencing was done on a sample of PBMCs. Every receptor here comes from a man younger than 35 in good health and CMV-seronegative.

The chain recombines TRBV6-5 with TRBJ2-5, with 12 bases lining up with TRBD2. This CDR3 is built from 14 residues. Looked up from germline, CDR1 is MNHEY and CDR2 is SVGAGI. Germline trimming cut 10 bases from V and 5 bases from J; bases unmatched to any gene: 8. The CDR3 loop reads CATHTSGRRETQYF. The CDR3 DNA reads TGTGCCACGCACACTAGCGGGAGGAGGGAGACCCAGTACTTC.

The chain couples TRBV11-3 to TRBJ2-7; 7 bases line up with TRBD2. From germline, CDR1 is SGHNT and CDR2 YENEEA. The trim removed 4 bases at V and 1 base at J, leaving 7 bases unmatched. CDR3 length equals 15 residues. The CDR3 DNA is TGTGCCAGCAGCTCCTATAGCGGGCCTTCCTACGAGCAGTACTTC. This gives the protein CASSSYSGPSYEQYF.

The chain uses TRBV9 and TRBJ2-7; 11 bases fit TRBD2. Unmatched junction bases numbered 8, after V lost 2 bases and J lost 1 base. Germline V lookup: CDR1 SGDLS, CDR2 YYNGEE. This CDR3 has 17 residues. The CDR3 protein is CASSVFPGTSGSYEQYF. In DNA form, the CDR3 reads TGTGCCAGCAGCGTTTTCCCCGGGACTAGCGGATCCTACGAGCAGTACTTC.

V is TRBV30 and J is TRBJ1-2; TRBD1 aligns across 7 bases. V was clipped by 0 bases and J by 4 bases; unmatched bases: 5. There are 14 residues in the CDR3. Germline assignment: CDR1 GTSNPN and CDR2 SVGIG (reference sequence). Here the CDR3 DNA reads TGTGCCTGGAGTGTACAGGGGTCGGGCTATGGCTACACCTTC. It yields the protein CAWSVQGSGYGYTF. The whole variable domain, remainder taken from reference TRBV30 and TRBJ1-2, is SQTIHQWPATLVQPVGSPLSLECTVEGTSNPNLYWYRQAAGRGLQLLFYSVGIGQISSEVPQNLSASRPQDRQFILSSKKLLLSDSGFYLCAWSVQGSGYGYTFGSGTRLTVV.

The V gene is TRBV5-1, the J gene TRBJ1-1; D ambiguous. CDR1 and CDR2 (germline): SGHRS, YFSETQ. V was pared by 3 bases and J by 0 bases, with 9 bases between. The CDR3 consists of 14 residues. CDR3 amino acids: CASSSSTLNTEAFF. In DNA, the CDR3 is TGCGCCAGCAGCTCCTCGACATTGAACACTGAAGCTTTCTTT.

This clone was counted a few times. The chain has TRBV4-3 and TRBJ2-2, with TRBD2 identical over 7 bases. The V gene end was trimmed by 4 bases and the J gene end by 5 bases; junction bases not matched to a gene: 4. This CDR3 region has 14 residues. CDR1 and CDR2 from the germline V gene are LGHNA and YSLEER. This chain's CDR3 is CASSPILATGELFF. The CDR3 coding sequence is TGCGCCAGCAGCCCAATACTAGCGACCGGGGAGCTGTTTTTT.